A selection of T cell receptor beta chains follows, all from one sample in a study of regulatory T cells in long-lasting Graves disease. From the multiplex PCR reads, TCRdb called clonotypes with MiXCR, one entry per CDR3 protein. The repertoire holds about 290,000 distinct CDR3 sequences, 22% seen once, with more than 55% in the top ten. The sequenced sample was peripheral blood mononuclear cells (PBMCs), obtained when the disease was refractory, from a patient treated with antithyroid drugs. The receptors here all came from a female donor with Graves disease. Both conserved end residues are part of each CDR3. D genes are given only for firm matches. Size values are once, few and many counts, or a class for expanded clones, and some rows have none.

j_gene: TRBJ2-1
v_gene: TRBV10-3
d_gene: TRBD1
abundance: few
CDR3nt: TGTGCCACCCTAGACAGGGACCTGGGCAATGAGCAGTTCTTC
CDR3aa: CATLDRDLGNEQFF

j_gene: TRBJ2-7
v_gene: TRBV7-2
d_gene: TRBD1
abundance: -
CDR3nt: TGTGCCAGCAGCTCCAATCAGCCGGGACAGGGGGCGGGCACCTCCTACGAGCAGTACTTC
CDR3aa: CASSSNQPGQGAGTSYEQYF

j_gene: TRBJ1-5
v_gene: TRBV5-5
d_gene: TRBD1
abundance: few
CDR3nt: TGTGCCAGCAGTCCCGGACAGGCCTATCAGCCCCAGCATTTT
CDR3aa: CASSPGQAYQPQHF

j_gene: TRBJ2-7
v_gene: TRBV27
d_gene: -
abundance: many
CDR3nt: TGTGCCAGCAGTTTAATAGGGTCCTCTCAGCAGTACTTC
CDR3aa: CASSLIGSSQQYF

j_gene: TRBJ2-5
v_gene: TRBV29-1
d_gene: -
abundance: -
CDR3nt: TGCAGCGTTGAAGAGAGAAGACCTGCTGACGAAGGGGAGACCCAGTACTTC
CDR3aa: CSVEERRPADEGETQYF

j_gene: TRBJ2-3
v_gene: TRBV2
d_gene: TRBD1
abundance: few
CDR3nt: TGTGCCAGCAGTGAAACCGGGACAGGAGAGGGGAGCGATACGCAGTATTTT
CDR3aa: CASSETGTGEGSDTQYF

j_gene: TRBJ2-7
v_gene: TRBV2
d_gene: TRBD1
abundance: many
CDR3nt: TGTGCCAGCAAGGGGACAGACCTCTACGAGCAGTACTTC
CDR3aa: CASKGTDLYEQYF

j_gene: TRBJ2-1
v_gene: TRBV5-6
d_gene: -
abundance: -
CDR3nt: TGTGCCAGCAGCTTGGCGGCTAGTAAGGATGAGCAGTTCTTC
CDR3aa: CASSLAASKDEQFF

j_gene: TRBJ2-7
v_gene: TRBV13
d_gene: -
abundance: many
CDR3nt: TGTGCCAGCAGCGTAGACACCTACGAGCAGTACTTC
CDR3aa: CASSVDTYEQYF

j_gene: TRBJ2-5
v_gene: TRBV7-9
d_gene: -
abundance: many
CDR3nt: TGTGCCAGCATCCGCGGGTCCGCGGAGACCCAGTACTTC
CDR3aa: CASIRGSAETQYF

j_gene: TRBJ2-7
v_gene: TRBV13
d_gene: TRBD2
abundance: once
CDR3nt: TGTGCCAGCAGCTTACCTAGCGGGAGGATGGTTTCCTACGAGCAGTACTTC
CDR3aa: CASSLPSGRMVSYEQYF

j_gene: TRBJ2-7
v_gene: TRBV6-1
d_gene: -
abundance: many
CDR3nt: TGTGCCAGCAGTCCCCTGACACGGACCTACGAGCAGTACTTC
CDR3aa: CASSPLTRTYEQYF

j_gene: TRBJ1-1
v_gene: TRBV12-3/TRBV12-4
d_gene: -
abundance: many
CDR3nt: TGTGCCAGCAGGTATACAGGGAACACTGAAGCTTTCTTT
CDR3aa: CASRYTGNTEAFF

j_gene: TRBJ2-4
v_gene: TRBV6-1
d_gene: TRBD2
abundance: many
CDR3nt: TGTGCCAGCAGCTTTAGAGGACTAGCCATAAACATTCAGTACTTC
CDR3aa: CASSFRGLAINIQYF

j_gene: TRBJ2-7
v_gene: TRBV11-2
d_gene: TRBD2
abundance: many
CDR3nt: TGTGCCAGCAGCCGACTAGCGGGAGTTCCAAGCGAGCAGTACTTC
CDR3aa: CASSRLAGVPSEQYF

j_gene: TRBJ2-5
v_gene: TRBV29-1
d_gene: -
abundance: -
CDR3nt: TGCAGCGTTGTTAAGGGTATGGTAGGGGAGACCCAGTACTTC
CDR3aa: CSVVKGMVGETQYF

j_gene: TRBJ1-3
v_gene: TRBV6-1
d_gene: -
abundance: few
CDR3nt: TGTGCCAGCAGACCTGACGTGAGCTCTGGAAACACCATATATTTT
CDR3aa: CASRPDVSSGNTIYF

j_gene: TRBJ1-5
v_gene: TRBV6-5
d_gene: -
abundance: many
CDR3nt: TGTGCCAGCAGTTACGGGCAGGGTAGCAATCAGCCCCAGCATTTT
CDR3aa: CASSYGQGSNQPQHF

j_gene: TRBJ2-5
v_gene: TRBV15
d_gene: -
abundance: many
CDR3nt: TGTGCCACCAGCAGAGACGGGAACCAAGAGACCCAGTACTTC
CDR3aa: CATSRDGNQETQYF

j_gene: TRBJ2-7
v_gene: TRBV2
d_gene: -
abundance: many
CDR3nt: TGTGCCAGCACTGATTGGGGGGAAGCTTACGAGCAGTACTTC
CDR3aa: CASTDWGEAYEQYF

j_gene: TRBJ2-7
v_gene: TRBV20-1
d_gene: TRBD2
abundance: few
CDR3nt: TGCAGTGCTAGAGAGCCGGGACTAGCTTCCGATCACTTC
CDR3aa: CSAREPGLASDHF

j_gene: TRBJ2-5
v_gene: TRBV7-2
d_gene: TRBD2
abundance: -
CDR3nt: TGTGCCAGCAGCTCCCACATCCTAGCGGGAGGGCAGGAGACCCAGTACTTC
CDR3aa: CASSSHILAGGQETQYF

j_gene: TRBJ2-2
v_gene: TRBV15
d_gene: TRBD2
abundance: -
CDR3nt: TGTGCCACCAGCCGCAACCCCACTAGCGGCGCGAACACCGGGGAGCTGTTTTTT
CDR3aa: CATSRNPTSGANTGELFF

j_gene: TRBJ1-1
v_gene: TRBV3-2
d_gene: -
abundance: many
CDR3nt: TGTGCCAGCAGCCAAACCGGGACAGGGGTGCACACTGAAGCTTTCTTT
CDR3aa: CASSQTGTGVHTEAFF

j_gene: TRBJ2-5
v_gene: TRBV13
d_gene: TRBD2
abundance: many
CDR3nt: TGTGCCAGCAGCTTATGGGGGAGGGCCAAGGAGACCCAGTACTTC
CDR3aa: CASSLWGRAKETQYF

j_gene: TRBJ2-5
v_gene: TRBV7-9
d_gene: -
abundance: -
CDR3nt: TGTGCCAGCCACCCCGGTCTGGGTGACGAGACCCAGTACTTC
CDR3aa: CASHPGLGDETQYF

j_gene: TRBJ2-7
v_gene: TRBV29-1
d_gene: TRBD1
abundance: -
CDR3nt: TGCAGCGTCTCCTCGACAGGGAACGAGCAGTACTTC
CDR3aa: CSVSSTGNEQYF

j_gene: TRBJ2-7
v_gene: TRBV20-1
d_gene: -
abundance: once
CDR3nt: TGCAGTGCTCGACTATCCGGACGGCCCAGGGACGAGCAGTACTTC
CDR3aa: CSARLSGRPRDEQYF

j_gene: TRBJ1-1
v_gene: TRBV5-1
d_gene: -
abundance: -
CDR3nt: TGCGCCAGCAGCTTGAGTCCGACGTCAACTGAAGCTTTCTTT
CDR3aa: CASSLSPTSTEAFF

j_gene: TRBJ1-6
v_gene: TRBV3-1
d_gene: -
abundance: many
CDR3nt: TGTGCCAGCAGCCAAGATCGGAATTCACCCCTCCACTTT
CDR3aa: CASSQDRNSPLHF

j_gene: TRBJ2-4
v_gene: TRBV20-1
d_gene: -
abundance: few
CDR3nt: TGCAGTGCGACGGACCGGGACTCAAAAAACATTCAGTACTTC
CDR3aa: CSATDRDSKNIQYF

j_gene: TRBJ2-3
v_gene: TRBV15
d_gene: TRBD1
abundance: -
CDR3nt: TGTGCCACCAGCAGAGCCCGACAGGGAACCGATACGCAGTATTTT
CDR3aa: CATSRARQGTDTQYF

j_gene: TRBJ1-4
v_gene: TRBV29-1
d_gene: -
abundance: few
CDR3nt: TGCAGCGTTCAGGGGAATGAAAAACTGTTTTTT
CDR3aa: CSVQGNEKLFF

j_gene: TRBJ2-7
v_gene: TRBV6-1
d_gene: -
abundance: many
CDR3nt: TGTGCCAGCAGTGTGGGTCATTCCTACGAGCAGTACTTC
CDR3aa: CASSVGHSYEQYF

j_gene: TRBJ1-3
v_gene: TRBV25-1
d_gene: TRBD1
abundance: few
CDR3nt: TGTGCCAGCAGGAAGACAGGGGGAAACACCATATATTTT
CDR3aa: CASRKTGGNTIYF

j_gene: TRBJ1-4
v_gene: TRBV6-1
d_gene: -
abundance: -
CDR3nt: TGTGCCAGTCAGGTCGGGACTAATGAAAAACTGTTTTTT
CDR3aa: CASQVGTNEKLFF

j_gene: TRBJ2-7
v_gene: TRBV19
d_gene: -
abundance: -
CDR3nt: TGTGCCAGCGGAGGACGGGGGTTTGGCGAGCAGTACTTC
CDR3aa: CASGGRGFGEQYF

j_gene: TRBJ1-1
v_gene: TRBV5-1
d_gene: -
abundance: few
CDR3nt: TGCGCCAGCAGCCTGGGCTTGGAAGCTTTCTTT
CDR3aa: CASSLGLEAFF

j_gene: TRBJ1-5
v_gene: TRBV9
d_gene: -
abundance: few
CDR3nt: TGTGCCAGCAACCCATCACGGGGGCAAGGTGGTCTATTGGGTCAGCCCCAGCATTTT
CDR3aa: CASNPSRGQGGLLGQPQHF

j_gene: TRBJ1-1
v_gene: TRBV7-6
d_gene: -
abundance: -
CDR3nt: TGTGCCAGCAGGGGAGGAGACACTGAAACTTTCTTT
CDR3aa: CASRGGDTETFF

j_gene: TRBJ2-7
v_gene: TRBV6-1
d_gene: -
abundance: -
CDR3nt: TGTGCCAGCAGTGAGCTAGGGTCAGAATACGAGCAGTACTTC
CDR3aa: CASSELGSEYEQYF

j_gene: TRBJ1-2
v_gene: TRBV19
d_gene: -
abundance: few
CDR3nt: TGTGCCAGTAGTATCACCGATAACTATGGCTACACCTTC
CDR3aa: CASSITDNYGYTF

j_gene: TRBJ2-7
v_gene: TRBV11-2
d_gene: TRBD2
abundance: -
CDR3nt: TGTGCCAGCAGCGTAGGAGGTAGACTAGCGGTTTACTCCTACGAGCAGTACTTC
CDR3aa: CASSVGGRLAVYSYEQYF

j_gene: TRBJ2-7
v_gene: TRBV20-1
d_gene: TRBD1
abundance: many
CDR3nt: TGCAGTGCTCCTCGAAGACAGGGGGGGATCTACGAGCAGTACTTC
CDR3aa: CSAPRRQGGIYEQYF

j_gene: TRBJ1-2
v_gene: TRBV24-1
d_gene: -
abundance: -
CDR3nt: TGTGCCACCAGTGATTTGAAATTCTGGGGCTACACCTTC
CDR3aa: CATSDLKFWGYTF

j_gene: TRBJ2-7
v_gene: TRBV5-5
d_gene: -
abundance: -
CDR3nt: TGTGCCAGCAGCTGGGAGGACCAGGCGCTCTACGAGCAGTACTTC
CDR3aa: CASSWEDQALYEQYF

j_gene: TRBJ1-2
v_gene: TRBV28
d_gene: -
abundance: many
CDR3nt: TGTGCCAGCAGTCCAGCGACTGAATACTATGGCTACACCTTC
CDR3aa: CASSPATEYYGYTF

j_gene: TRBJ1-5
v_gene: TRBV7-9
d_gene: -
abundance: few
CDR3nt: TGTGCCAGCAGTGAACCCAATCAGCCCCAGCATTTT
CDR3aa: CASSEPNQPQHF

j_gene: TRBJ2-6
v_gene: TRBV29-1
d_gene: -
abundance: -
CDR3nt: TGCAGCGTTGATGGGCAGGGGGGCTCTGGGGCCAACGTCCTGACTTTC
CDR3aa: CSVDGQGGSGANVLTF

j_gene: TRBJ2-5
v_gene: TRBV14
d_gene: -
abundance: many
CDR3nt: TGTGCCAGCAGCCCCCAGCCCCAAGAGACCCAGTACTTC
CDR3aa: CASSPQPQETQYF

j_gene: TRBJ2-2
v_gene: TRBV5-1
d_gene: -
abundance: few
CDR3nt: TGCGCCAGCAGCGGGAGCGGTTACACCGGGGAGCTGTTTTTT
CDR3aa: CASSGSGYTGELFF

j_gene: TRBJ2-5
v_gene: TRBV12-3/TRBV12-4
d_gene: TRBD1
abundance: many
CDR3nt: TGTGCCAGCAGTAGTCCGACAGGGCAAGAGACCCAGTACTTC
CDR3aa: CASSSPTGQETQYF

j_gene: TRBJ1-2
v_gene: TRBV6-5
d_gene: -
abundance: -
CDR3nt: TGTGCCAGCAGTTACGTGCCCGGGCCTTATGGCTACACCTTC
CDR3aa: CASSYVPGPYGYTF

j_gene: TRBJ1-3
v_gene: TRBV6-1
d_gene: -
abundance: few
CDR3nt: TGCGCCAGCAGCCCACGGACCACAGGAAACACCATATATTTT
CDR3aa: CASSPRTTGNTIYF

j_gene: TRBJ2-7
v_gene: TRBV3-1
d_gene: TRBD1
abundance: many
CDR3nt: TGTGCCAGCAGCCGTCCTGGGGACAGCTACGAGCAGTACTTC
CDR3aa: CASSRPGDSYEQYF